This T cell receptor (beta chain) emerged from a study of shared clonotypes between healthy human individuals. Study at large: Researchers drew samples from a couple of women and three men aged 18 to 49.

The study drew its donors from healthy HIV-negative adults without recent acute infections or vaccinations. A CD45RA+ naive subset and a CD45RA-negative memory subset were split from CD4+ cells. The assay was immunoSEQ multiplex PCR, and TCRdb's table has in-frame clones only and misses some. The table shows 1.6 million or so clones, with approximately 98.5% occurring only once. The sequenced material came from naive CD4+ T cells sorted from blood. Subset noted: CD45RA+ positively selected. This TCR came from a man aged 25 to 45 in good health.

The CDR3 here is CSTRDRGHPDTQYF. CDR3 sequence (DNA): TGCAGCACCCGGGACAGGGGGCACCCAGATACGCAGTATTTT. The rearrangement joins TRBV29-1 to TRBJ2-3; 12 nucleotides align to TRBD1. Unmatched junction bases numbered 7, after V lost 8 bases and J lost 4 bases. The CDR3 has 14 amino acids. Germline CDR1 and CDR2: SQVTM and ANQGSEA.